This is a list of T cell receptor beta chains from one sample in a study of cytomegalovirus exposure and HLA in healthy donors. Libraries were prepared by immunoSEQ multiplex PCR; TCRdb keeps only in-frame clonotypes and omits some of them. Here the sample spans 180,000 or so clones, 86% being singletons. Source material: PBMCs. The receptors here all came from a man aged 30-40 years in good health and CMV-seropositive. CDR3s include the opening cysteine and the closing phenylalanine or tryptophan. The D gene is left open where the match is weak. A clone size is listed for some rows: how often the clone was seen (once, few, many), or a class if it is expanded.

v_gene,j_gene,d_gene,abundance,CDR3nt,CDR3aa
TRBV2,TRBJ2-7,.,.,TGTGCCAGCAGTGGAGAGTACGAGCAGTACTTC,CASSGEYEQYF
TRBV28,TRBJ2-7,.,.,TGTGCCAGCAGTTTCGGGACAATCTACGAGCAGTACTTC,CASSFGTIYEQYF
TRBV11-3,TRBJ1-1,.,.,TGTGCCAGCAGCCCAAGGGGATCTTCTGGGAAAAATGAAGCTTTCTTT,CASSPRGSSGKNEAFF
TRBV11-1,TRBJ2-6,.,.,TGTGCCAGCAGCTTGGTAAGGGCTGGGGCCAACGTCCTGACTTTC,CASSLVRAGANVLTF
TRBV5-1,TRBJ2-7,.,.,TGCGCCAGCAGCTTGGTGGGGGCCCCCTACGAGCAGTACTTC,CASSLVGAPYEQYF
TRBV30,TRBJ2-3,TRBD2,.,TGTGCCTGGACCGCGACTAGCGGGGGAGATACGCAGTATTTT,CAWTATSGGDTQYF
TRBV9,TRBJ2-2,.,.,TGTGCCAGCAGTGACACCCTGGGCACCGGGGAGCTGTTTTTT,CASSDTLGTGELFF
TRBV7-9,TRBJ2-3,.,.,TGTGCCAGCAGCTTGTCGGCAGGGGCAGATACGCAGTATTTT,CASSLSAGADTQYF
TRBV25-1,TRBJ2-1,.,.,TGTGCCAGCAGTCTCTTAGGTGAGCAGTTCTTC,CASSLLGEQFF
TRBV28,TRBJ2-3,TRBD2,once,TGTGCCAGCATAGGTCCCACTAGCGGGTCCACAGATACGCAGTATTTT,CASIGPTSGSTDTQYF
TRBV28,TRBJ2-7,.,.,TGTGCCAGCAGCTTCGTGGGGCTGGGGGCCTACGAGCAGTACTTC,CASSFVGLGAYEQYF
TRBV7-2,TRBJ1-6,.,.,TGTGCCAGCAGCACGTCAGGGGCTGGTTCACCCCTCCACTTT,CASSTSGAGSPLHF
TRBV27,TRBJ2-1,TRBD2,.,TGTGCCAGCAGTTTATCGGGACTAGGGGTTTACCACAATGAGCAGTTCTTC,CASSLSGLGVYHNEQFF
TRBV6-5,TRBJ2-7,.,.,TGTGCCAGCAGTTACGGGCAGGGAGTGTACGAGCAGTACTTC,CASSYGQGVYEQYF
TRBV6-5,TRBJ2-7,TRBD2,.,TGTGCCAGCAGCCGACCCGGGGGGGAGCAGTACTTC,CASSRPGGEQYF
TRBV11-2,TRBJ2-7,TRBD2,.,TGTGCCAGCAGCCCGAGGACTAGCGGGTACGAGCAGTACTTC,CASSPRTSGYEQYF
TRBV18,TRBJ2-7,TRBD1,.,TGTGCCAGCTCAGTAACAGGGGGGACCTCCTACGAGCAGTACTTC,CASSVTGGTSYEQYF
TRBV19,TRBJ1-3,.,.,TGTGCCAGTACCACACCGAGGGTCCTTGGCTCTGGAAACACCATATATTTT,CASTTPRVLGSGNTIYF
TRBV30,TRBJ2-7,.,.,TGTGCCTGGAGTGTACAAGACTTCTACGAGCAGTACTTC,CAWSVQDFYEQYF
TRBV13,TRBJ1-1,TRBD1,.,TGTGCCAGCAGCTTAGAAGGGGACAGGGACACTGAAGCTTTCTTT,CASSLEGDRDTEAFF
TRBV5-1,TRBJ2-7,.,once,TGCGCCAGCAGCTTGGGAGCCTATCAGGAGCAGTACTTC,CASSLGAYQEQYF
TRBV7-2,TRBJ2-5,.,.,TGTGCCAGCAGCTCCCAAGAGACCCAGTACTTC,CASSSQETQYF
TRBV7-9,TRBJ2-7,.,.,TGTGCCAGCAGCTTAGACGTGGGGGCAAAATCCTACGAGCAGTACTTC,CASSLDVGAKSYEQYF
TRBV28,TRBJ1-1,.,.,TGTGCCACCTACGAGGGAGGGACTGAAGCTTTCTTT,CATYEGGTEAFF
TRBV7-2,TRBJ2-3,.,.,TGTGCCAGCAGCATCCGTGGGGATACGCAGTATTTT,CASSIRGDTQYF
TRBV25-1,TRBJ1-6,.,once,TGTGCCAGCAGTCCCCCCCTTCACGCGTATAATTCACCCCTCCACTTT,CASSPPLHAYNSPLHF
TRBV9,TRBJ1-4,.,.,TGTGCCAGCAGCGTCCTTGCGGGGGGAGAGGAAAAACTGTTTTTT,CASSVLAGGEEKLFF
TRBV5-4,TRBJ1-1,.,once,TGTGCCAGCAGCTTGGCCACGGACAGATACATATACACTGAAGCTTTCTTT,CASSLATDRYIYTEAFF
TRBV30,TRBJ2-1,TRBD1,.,TGTGCCTGGAGTCAAGGGGGGACAGGGCCGGGTAGTGAGCAGTTCTTC,CAWSQGGTGPGSEQFF